This T cell receptor (beta chain) came from a study of blood T cells in healthy people across ages. Study information: In model experiments, template switching was able to capture about one barcoded beta molecule for every two T cells that were present.

The CDR3 has 16 amino acids. Germline V gene lookup returns CDR1 MGHDK and CDR2 SYGVNS. The ends were cut back, 6 bases at V and 3 bases at J, with 20 bases in the middle. The second PCR ran roughly 6 to 11 cycles with a sample-barcoded 5' primer and J-beta primers. MiXCR, run by TCRdb on the 5' RACE reads, gives a single entry per CDR3 protein. This sample yields about 580,000 distinct CDR3 sequences, of which around half are seen a single time; about 22% belongs to the top ten. This clonotype was observed a handful of times. Each sample yielded at least 7 million isolated PBMCs. Total RNA, at least 6 micrograms per sample, came from PBMCs.

This chain joins TRBV25-1 and TRBJ1-1, with D maybe TRBD1 (5 bases). This receptor was obtained from a man older than 75 in good health. Sequenced material: blood. The CDR3 nucleotides read TGTGCCAGCAGCCCATATGCGGCAGGGCTTGACACTGAAGCTTTCTTT. It specifies CASSPYAAGLDTEAFF.